This T cell receptor (beta chain) is drawn from a study of blood T cell repertoires in COVID-19. Profiled with immunoSEQ multiplex PCR; TCRdb holds only in-frame clones, not every one. Of under 110,000 clones detected, approximately 84% appear once; the ten largest clones hold around 15%. The sample holds a few counts of this clone. The material sequenced was peripheral blood. The sequence came from an older woman with acute or convalescent COVID-19.

CDR3: CASSLNAGQLSSNYGYTF. DNA of the CDR3: TGTGCCAGCAGCTTAAATGCGGGACAGCTATCGAGTAACTATGGCTACACCTTC. J is TRBJ1-2 and V is TRBV11-2; TRBD1 matches at 7 bases. The CDR3 extends over 18 amino acids. V lost 2 bases, J lost 1 base, and 13 bases stayed unmatched. CDR1 and CDR2 (germline): SGHAT, FQNNGV.